Listed below are T cell receptor beta chains from one sample, sequenced in a study of cytomegalovirus exposure and HLA in healthy donors. The data were produced by immunoSEQ multiplex PCR, yet TCRdb's version contains in-frame clones alone and is incomplete. This sample has about 96,000 clones; approximately 72% occur once, and the top ten carry around 14%. The sequencing sample was made of PBMCs. These receptors were obtained from an older woman in good health and CMV-seropositive. The conserved cysteine and the conserved F or W are not part of the CDR3 here. The D gene is left open where the match is weak.

v_call: TRBV29-1; j_call: TRBJ1-5; cdr3_length: 12; d_call: .; cdr3_aa: SVVETGSNQPQH
v_call: TRBV10-3; j_call: TRBJ2-6; cdr3_length: 13; d_call: .; cdr3_aa: AISRENSGANVLT
v_call: TRBV19; j_call: TRBJ2-5; cdr3_length: 11; d_call: .; cdr3_aa: ASSGQIQETQY
v_call: TRBV27; j_call: TRBJ1-4; cdr3_length: 13; d_call: .; cdr3_aa: ASRWGGLRTEKLF
v_call: TRBV28; j_call: TRBJ2-3; cdr3_length: 10; d_call: .; cdr3_aa: ASTEGTDTQY
v_call: TRBV4-3; j_call: TRBJ2-1; cdr3_length: 14; d_call: .; cdr3_aa: ASSQGQGSSYNEQF
v_call: TRBV5-4; j_call: TRBJ2-7; cdr3_length: 14; d_call: .; cdr3_aa: ASSLGGGGPSYEQY
v_call: TRBV2; j_call: TRBJ2-7; cdr3_length: 11; d_call: TRBD1; cdr3_aa: ASSDRASYEQY
v_call: TRBV6-5; j_call: TRBJ2-7; cdr3_length: 14; d_call: TRBD2; cdr3_aa: ASSYSGATSGYEQY
v_call: TRBV5-1; j_call: TRBJ2-6; cdr3_length: 14; d_call: .; cdr3_aa: ASSLSPVSGANVLT
v_call: TRBV5-1; j_call: TRBJ2-3; cdr3_length: 14; d_call: TRBD2; cdr3_aa: ASSLATSGSGDTQY
v_call: TRBV2; j_call: TRBJ2-1; cdr3_length: 13; d_call: .; cdr3_aa: ASGRGGGSGNEQF
v_call: TRBV11-2; j_call: TRBJ2-3; cdr3_length: 11; d_call: TRBD2; cdr3_aa: ASRKRETDTQY
v_call: TRBV5-1; j_call: TRBJ2-6; cdr3_length: 14; d_call: .; cdr3_aa: ASSPTTGSGANVLT
v_call: TRBV28; j_call: TRBJ1-5; cdr3_length: 13; d_call: TRBD1; cdr3_aa: ASSLPGTGSQPQH
v_call: TRBV6-5; j_call: TRBJ1-2; cdr3_length: 13; d_call: .; cdr3_aa: ASSYSAGINYGYT
v_call: TRBV10-3; j_call: TRBJ1-6; cdr3_length: 13; d_call: .; cdr3_aa: AISEPQGGKSPLH
v_call: TRBV5-4; j_call: TRBJ1-6; cdr3_length: 14; d_call: TRBD1; cdr3_aa: ASSLAGTGGSSPLH
v_call: TRBV4-2; j_call: TRBJ2-1; cdr3_length: 11; d_call: .; cdr3_aa: ASVGGAYNEQF
v_call: TRBV19; j_call: TRBJ2-7; cdr3_length: 16; d_call: TRBD1; cdr3_aa: ASSRSPRGASGGYEQY
v_call: TRBV4-2; j_call: TRBJ2-1; cdr3_length: 13; d_call: TRBD2; cdr3_aa: ASSPRTSGSSEQF
v_call: TRBV27; j_call: TRBJ2-7; cdr3_length: 12; d_call: TRBD2; cdr3_aa: ASSLIGREDEQY
v_call: TRBV7-9; j_call: TRBJ2-2; cdr3_length: 15; d_call: TRBD2; cdr3_aa: ASSLPSGGYNTGELF
v_call: TRBV5-5; j_call: TRBJ1-4; cdr3_length: 12; d_call: .; cdr3_aa: ASSLVGTGEKLF
v_call: TRBV5-5; j_call: TRBJ2-1; cdr3_length: 13; d_call: .; cdr3_aa: ASSSSRGRGNEQF
v_call: TRBV4-2; j_call: TRBJ2-7; cdr3_length: 13; d_call: .; cdr3_aa: ASSQDPGESYEQY
v_call: TRBV15; j_call: TRBJ2-5; cdr3_length: 13; d_call: .; cdr3_aa: ATSRDMEGMVTQY
v_call: TRBV29-1; j_call: .; cdr3_length: 10; d_call: TRBD1; cdr3_aa: SVADRGYEQY
v_call: TRBV30; j_call: TRBJ2-1; cdr3_length: 11; d_call: .; cdr3_aa: AWRSMRTGSLF
v_call: TRBV7-2; j_call: TRBJ2-7; cdr3_length: 13; d_call: .; cdr3_aa: ASSLGRQLTYEQY
v_call: TRBV2; j_call: TRBJ1-5; cdr3_length: 12; d_call: .; cdr3_aa: ASSGQDGNQPQH
v_call: TRBV7-9; j_call: TRBJ2-1; cdr3_length: 13; d_call: .; cdr3_aa: ASSLPGGSTYEQF
v_call: TRBV15; j_call: TRBJ1-4; cdr3_length: 12; d_call: .; cdr3_aa: ATSPLLGQEKLF
v_call: TRBV7-3; j_call: TRBJ1-1; cdr3_length: 11; d_call: .; cdr3_aa: ASRRQSNTEAF